This T cell receptor (beta chain) was sequenced in a study of CD8 T cells in ankylosing spondylitis. J gave up 5 bases and V 4 bases, and 11 bases lay outside the gene matches. From germline, CDR1 is SGHNT and CDR2 YYREEE (reference sequence). This CDR3 spans 16 amino acids. Study-wide findings and caveats: Some of the motif variants had earlier been found in reactive arthritis patients' fluid and blood. Clones linked to disease were reported to show significant enrichment in matched ankylosing spondylitis synovial fluid.

As to this clonotype: Its antigen is as yet unknown.

Library preparation for TCR beta used quantitative 5'-RACE with molecular barcodes. TCRdb re-called the 5' RACE reads with MiXCR, one entry per CDR3 protein. Of over 110,000 distinct CDR3 sequences listed, 7% to 10% are singletons. Material: synovial fluid, either unsorted or a sorted T cell fraction (not recorded which). This rearrangement joins TRBV5-4 to TRBJ2-5; 10 nucleotides agree with TRBD2. The TCR originated in a male donor with ankylosing spondylitis. The CDR3 here is CASSLAVGSGGETQYF. DNA for the CDR3: TGTGCCAGCAGCCTGGCCGTGGGTAGCGGGGGGGAGACCCAGTACTTC.